Following are 27 T cell receptor beta chains from one sample sequenced in a study of T-cell reconstitution after alpha-beta-depleted transplantation in children. For TCRbeta, the library was prepared with unique molecular identifiers. Each CDR3 protein gets one entry after TCRdb re-called the PCR reads with MiXCR. Of some 200,000 distinct CDR3 sequences in the sample, approximately 8.4% were seen once. The sequencing here drew on PBMCs, mostly from graft donor cells, taken 360 days after TCRalphabeta/CD19-depleted stem cell transplant. Every receptor here comes from a male patient between 2 and 10 years old who had a stem cell transplant for acute myeloid leukemia, so the T cells may come from the graft donor.

The chain uses TRBV20-1 and TRBJ2-1; 15 nucleotides align to TRBD2. The germline gives CDR1 DFQATT, CDR2 SNEGSKA (reference sequence). The CDR3 has 16 amino acids. Trimming cost V 3 bases and J 10 bases; bases outside gene matches: 10. CDR3 in DNA: TGCAGTGCTAGGGGACTAGCGGGAGGTGTTACGTGGGAGCAGTTCTTC. Translating gives CSARGLAGGVTWEQFF.

The table lists this clonotype with many counts. The chain carries TRBV29-1 and TRBJ2-5; TRBD2 agrees at 7 bases. This CDR3 is built from 13 residues. Trimming removed 1 base from V and 4 bases from J; junction bases left unmatched: 3. The germline V gene has CDR1 SQVTM and CDR2 ANQGSEA. The CDR3 spells CSVEVGEGETQYF. CDR3 DNA: TGCAGCGTTGAAGTTGGGGAGGGAGAGACCCAGTACTTC.

This clonotype was picked up many times. J is TRBJ2-5 and V is TRBV5-1, with D perhaps being TRBD1 or TRBD2 (5 bases each). V dropped 4 bases and J dropped 4 bases, with 11 bases sitting between them. The V gene's germline CDR1 is SGHRS and CDR2 YFSETQ. The CDR3 is 13 amino acids. CDR3 in DNA: TGCGCCAGCAGCCTTCCGGGGCGAGAGACCCAGTACTTC. Residues: CASSLPGRETQYF.

This clonotype has ten or more counts. This sequence joins TRBV15 and TRBJ2-1, with 11 nucleotides matching TRBD2. Trimming cost V 5 bases and J 3 bases; bases outside gene matches: 3. Germline CDR1 reads LNHNV; CDR2 reads YYDKDF (reference sequence). This CDR3 has 15 amino acids. DNA of the CDR3: TGTGCCACCAGCCTCACTAGCGGGAGCTACAATGAGCAGTTCTTC. Translated, it gives CATSLTSGSYNEQFF.

This clonotype was counted between two and nine times. The chain couples TRBV12-3 or TRBV12-4 to TRBJ2-3; D is perhaps TRBD1 (6 bases). V lost 2 bases, J lost 1 base, and 10 bases lay in between. The CDR3 contains 15 residues. CDR3 DNA: TGTGCCAGCAGTTTAAGGACAGTCCGCACAGATACGCAGTATTTT. It translates to CASSLRTVRTDTQYF.

The table lists this clonotype with many counts. The chain uses TRBV28 and TRBJ2-2; D is undetermined. Germline CDR1 and CDR2: MDHEN and SYDVKM. Trimming cost V 3 bases and J 8 bases, with 4 bases left between them. The length of the CDR3 is 11 residues. CDR3 in DNA: TGTGCCAGCAGTTTGGAAGGGGAGCTGTTTTTT. Its translation: CASSLEGELFF. Full variable domain (rest looked up from reference TRBV28 and TRBJ2-2): DVKVTQSSRYLVKRTGEKVFLECVQDMDHENMFWYRQDPGLGLRLIYFSYDVKMKEKGDIPEGYSVSREKKERFSLILESASTNQTSMYLCASSLEGELFFGEGSRLTVL.

This rearrangement joins TRBV10-3 to TRBJ1-1; D may be TRBD1 (6 bases). The CDR3 contains 15 residues. In germline, CDR1 is ENHRY, CDR2 SYGVKD. Trimming shortened V by 6 bases and J by 3 bases, and 17 bases separated the two germline ends. The DNA for the CDR3 is TGTGCCATCAGCGGACCCGGGGGGCCCTACACTGAAGCTTTCTTT. This codes for CAISGPGGPYTEAFF.

The sample holds a few counts of this clonotype. The chain has TRBV4-2 and TRBJ1-1, with unresolved D. The CDR3 totals 14 residues. Trimming removed 0 bases from V and 6 bases from J, with 11 bases in between. Germline loops: CDR1 LGHNA, CDR2 YNFKEQ. CDR3 DNA sequence: TGTGCCAGCAGCCAAGATCCCCATGCCCCTGAAGCTTTCTTT. This translates into CASSQDPHAPEAFF.

Ten or more counts support this clonotype. The genes are TRBV20-1 and TRBJ2-7; TRBD1 matches at 7 bases. This CDR3 comprises 11 residues. Germline CDR1 DFQATT, CDR2 SNEGSKA (reference sequence). V gave up 5 bases and J gave up 7 bases; unmatched junction bases: 5. The CDR3 DNA sequence: TGCAGTGCTGACAGGGTCGGGGAGCAGTACTTC. Translating it yields CSADRVGEQYF.

This clonotype was detected only a few times. The chain links TRBV24-1 to TRBJ1-1, with 7 bases aligning to TRBD1. The germline V gene encodes CDR1 KGHDR and CDR2 SFDVKD. V lost 4 bases and J lost 5; bases outside the gene matches: 6. The CDR3 extends over 14 amino acids. CDR3 amino acids: CATSDETGRTEAFF. As DNA, the CDR3 is TGTGCCACCAGTGACGAGACAGGGAGGACTGAAGCTTTCTTT.

The chain carries TRBV5-1 and TRBJ2-1; 7 bases line up with TRBD2. Germline lookup yields CDR1 SGHRS and CDR2 YFSETQ. With V trimmed by 3 bases and J by 5 bases, 8 bases remained unmatched. The CDR3 totals 15 residues. The CDR3 DNA sequence: TGCGCCAGCAGCTGGGCCGGGACTACCCACAATGAGCAGTTCTTC. Translation: CASSWAGTTHNEQFF.

The chain couples TRBV5-5 to TRBJ2-5; D possibly corresponds to TRBD1 (7 bases). CDR1 is SGHKS, CDR2 YYEKEE, per germline (reference sequence). There are 18 residues in the CDR3. Trimming cost V 2 bases and J 4 bases, with 24 bases left between them. Here the CDR3 DNA reads TGTGCCAGCAGCTTCGGGAGACAGGGAAGATTTTGGGGAGAGACCCAGTACTTC. It is translated as CASSFGRQGRFWGETQYF.

This clonotype was recorded many times. The rearrangement uses TRBV2 and TRBJ2-2, with TRBD1 matching 8 bases. The V and J ends lost 8 bases and 2 bases, in that order; junction bases with no gene match: 1. In germline, CDR1 is SNHLY, CDR2 FYNNEI. The CDR3 runs 13 residues. Here the CDR3 DNA reads TGTGCCAGCGGACAGGGTAACACCGGGGAGCTGTTTTTT. Translated, it gives CASGQGNTGELFF.

This clonotype occurred many times. V and J are TRBV5-5 and TRBJ2-4; D perhaps matches TRBD1 (6 bases). The CDR3 is 16 residues long. Between the trimmed V and J ends, which lost 3 bases and 0 bases, there was a span of 13 bases. From germline, CDR1 is SGHKS and CDR2 YYEKEE (reference sequence). CDR3 sequence: CASSSIPDRAKNIQYF. CDR3 in DNA: TGTGCCAGCAGCTCTATTCCGGACAGAGCCAAAAACATTCAGTACTTC.

The rearrangement joins TRBV20-1 to TRBJ2-1; D is unclear. Germline V gene data show CDR1 as DFQATT and CDR2 as SNEGSKA (reference sequence). The CDR3 extends over 11 amino acids. V was shortened by 6 bases and J by 2 bases, with 5 bases between the two germline ends. In DNA, the CDR3 is TGCAGTGCCGTAACCTACAATGAGCAGTTCTTC. Translation gives CSAVTYNEQFF.

This clonotype has a count of ten or more. The rearrangement uses TRBV12-3 or TRBV12-4 and TRBJ2-7; D might be TRBD2 (6 bases). The V end was cut by 3 bases, the J end by 3 bases, with 9 bases between. This CDR3 contains 13 residues. The CDR3 DNA reads as TGTGCCAGCAGTTTTGGTAGCGGCTACGAGCAGTACGTC. Protein: CASSFGSGYEQYV.

The sample holds a few counts of this clonotype. The chain joins TRBV5-5 to TRBJ2-1, with D perhaps matching TRBD2 (7 bases). CDR1 and CDR2 (germline): SGHKS, YYEKEE (reference sequence). The germline V and J ends were trimmed by 0 bases and 0 bases, with 10 bases remaining between them. The length of the CDR3 is 16 residues. Here the CDR3 reads CASSLVAGASYNEQFF. In DNA form, the CDR3 reads TGTGCCAGCAGCTTGGTGGCGGGGGCCTCCTACAATGAGCAGTTCTTC.

The V gene is TRBV11-3, the J gene TRBJ2-5; D unclear. Germline V gives CDR1 SGHNT, CDR2 YENEEA. The CDR3 runs 13 residues. V was cut by 3 bases and J by 5 bases, with 10 bases left in between. The CDR3 DNA follows: TGTGCCAGCAGCTTTTCTAGGCTGGAGACCCAGTACTTC. It yields the protein CASSFSRLETQYF.

The chain joins TRBV10-2 to TRBJ2-3; 8 nucleotides line up with TRBD2. The J segment lost 0 bases and the V segment lost 5 bases, leaving 7 bases of the junction unmatched. There are 16 residues in the CDR3. Per germline, CDR1 WSHSY and CDR2 SAAADI. The CDR3 coding sequence is TGCGCCAGCAGTAAGCCACTAGCGGCCAGCACAGATACGCAGTATTTT. It translates to CASSKPLAASTDTQYF.

V is TRBV20-1 and J is TRBJ2-7; D unclear. CDR1 is DFQATT, CDR2 SNEGSKA, per germline (reference sequence). Trimming stripped 0 bases from V and 3 bases from J, with 9 bases between. This CDR3 is built from 13 residues. Here the CDR3 reads CSARDDFYYEQYF. Here the CDR3 DNA reads TGCAGTGCTAGAGATGACTTTTACTACGAGCAGTACTTC.

The chain uses TRBV20-1 and TRBJ2-3, with TRBD2 matching over 8 bases. The CDR3 length is 14 residues. The germline gives CDR1 DFQATT, CDR2 SNEGSKA (reference sequence). J was trimmed by 4 bases and V by 5 bases; bases with no gene match: 8. CDR3 sequence reads: CSADPGLDPDTQYF. DNA of the CDR3: TGCAGTGCTGATCCGGGACTAGATCCAGATACGCAGTATTTT.

In this sample, this clonotype turned up many times. The rearrangement links TRBV18 to TRBJ2-5; D remains ambiguous. CDR1 KGHSH and CDR2 LQKENI come from the germline V gene. The CDR3 loop spans 14 amino acids. V was trimmed by 2 bases and J by 2 bases, leaving 9 bases between them. CDR3 in amino acids: CASSPRSRQETQYF. CDR3 nucleotide sequence: TGTGCCAGCTCACCAAGGAGCCGACAAGAGACCCAGTACTTC. Looking up the rest from reference TRBV18 and TRBJ2-5 gives the full variable domain: NAGVMQNPRHLVRRRGQEARLRCSPMKGHSHVYWYRQLPEEGLKFMVYLQKENIIDESGMPKERFSAEFPKEGPSILRIQQVVRGDSAAYFCASSPRSRQETQYFGPGTRLLVL.

This clonotype was detected only a few times. The V and J genes are TRBV5-1 and TRBJ2-5; TRBD2 matches 11 bases. With V trimmed by 1 base and J by 5 bases, 13 bases remained unmatched. There are 18 residues in the CDR3. CDR1 and CDR2 from the germline V gene are SGHRS and YFSETQ. CDR3 sequence reads: CASSLRSTSGGLCETQYF. The CDR3 region has the DNA TGCGCCAGCAGCTTGAGGTCCACTAGCGGGGGTCTATGCGAGACCCAGTACTTC. The whole variable domain, remainder taken from reference TRBV5-1 and TRBJ2-5, is KAGVTQTPRYLIKTRGQQVTLSCSPISGHRSVSWYQQTPGQGLQFLFEYFSETQRNKGNFPGRFSGRQFSNSRSEMNVSTLELGDSALYLCASSLRSTSGGLCETQYFGPGTRLLVL.

The rearrangement links TRBV7-3 to TRBJ2-1; D may be TRBD2 (5 bases). The CDR3 covers 15 residues. Germline values: CDR1 SGHTA, CDR2 FQGTGA. Deletions cut 0 bases from V and 2 bases from J, with 8 bases between. The CDR3 loop reads CASSLTGSPYNEQFF. DNA for the CDR3: TGTGCCAGCAGCTTAACGGGGAGCCCCTACAATGAGCAGTTCTTC. Full variable domain (remainder filled in from reference TRBV7-3 and TRBJ2-1): GAGVSQTPSNKVTEKGKYVELRCDPISGHTALYWYRQSLGQGPEFLIYFQGTGAADDSGLPNDRFFAVRPEGSVSTLKIQRTERGDSAVYLCASSLTGSPYNEQFFGPGTRLTVL.

The J gene is TRBJ1-1, the V gene TRBV7-2, with 7 bases identical to TRBD1. Germline assignment: CDR1 SGHTA and CDR2 FQGNSA. V was clipped by 7 bases and J by 4 bases; unmatched bases: 15. The CDR3 totals 16 residues. CDR3 loop: CASTTQQGGAGTEAFF. The CDR3 nucleotides read TGTGCCAGCACCACGCAGCAGGGGGGTGCGGGCACTGAAGCTTTCTTT.

The gene calls are TRBV12-3 or TRBV12-4 and TRBJ2-3; 11 positions agree with TRBD2. V lost 7 bases and J lost 6; bases outside the gene matches: 9. The CDR3 spans 15 residues. The CDR3 sequence: CASTEGLAEGDTQYF. For the CDR3, the DNA is TGTGCCAGCACCGAGGGACTAGCGGAGGGGGATACGCAGTATTTT.

The V and J genes are TRBV6-5 and TRBJ2-1; 7 positions match TRBD2. The CDR3 has 18 residues. Germline CDR1 and CDR2: MNHEY and SVGAGI. The J segment lost 7 bases and the V segment lost 2 bases, leaving 17 bases of the junction unmatched. The DNA of the CDR3 is TGTGCCAGCAGTTACACCATCCCGCCGGGGGACTATAAAAATGAGCAGTTCTTC. It codes for CASSYTIPPGDYKNEQFF.